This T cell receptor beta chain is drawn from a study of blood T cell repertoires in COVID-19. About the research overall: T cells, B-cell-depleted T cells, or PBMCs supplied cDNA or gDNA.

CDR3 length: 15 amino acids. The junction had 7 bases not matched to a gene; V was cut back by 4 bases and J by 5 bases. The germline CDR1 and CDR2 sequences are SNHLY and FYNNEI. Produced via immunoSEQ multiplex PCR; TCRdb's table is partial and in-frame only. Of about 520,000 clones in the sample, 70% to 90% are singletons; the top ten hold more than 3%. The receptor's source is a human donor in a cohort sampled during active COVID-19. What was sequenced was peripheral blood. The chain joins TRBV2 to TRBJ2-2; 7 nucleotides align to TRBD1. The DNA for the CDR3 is TGTGCCAGCAGTGTCGGGACAGTGGGAACCGGGGAGCTGTTTTTT. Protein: CASSVGTVGTGELFF.